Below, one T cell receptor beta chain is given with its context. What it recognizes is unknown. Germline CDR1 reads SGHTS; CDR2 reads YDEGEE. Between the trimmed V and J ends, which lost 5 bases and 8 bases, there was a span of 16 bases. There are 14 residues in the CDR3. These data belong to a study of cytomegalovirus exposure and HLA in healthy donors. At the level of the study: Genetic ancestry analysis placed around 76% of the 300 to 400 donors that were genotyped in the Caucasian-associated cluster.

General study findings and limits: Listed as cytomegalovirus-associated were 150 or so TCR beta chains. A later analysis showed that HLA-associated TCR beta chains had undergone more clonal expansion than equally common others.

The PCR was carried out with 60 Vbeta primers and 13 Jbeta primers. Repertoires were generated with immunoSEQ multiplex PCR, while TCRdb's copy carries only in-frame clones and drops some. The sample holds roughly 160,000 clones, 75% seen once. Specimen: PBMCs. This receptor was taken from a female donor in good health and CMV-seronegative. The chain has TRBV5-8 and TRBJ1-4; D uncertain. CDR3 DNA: TGTGCCAGCAGTCGACACCGGCGGGGAGAAAAACTGTTTTTT. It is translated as CASSRHRRGEKLFF.